This T cell receptor (beta chain) was profiled in a study of yellow fever vaccine responses in identical twins. TCRdb re-analysed the RT-PCR reads in MiXCR, keeping a single row per CDR3 protein. The profile covers around 2,000 distinct CDR3 sequences, with 82% appearing a single time and approximately 6.3% taken by the ten largest. This CDR3 is 9 amino acids long. Germline loops: CDR1 SQVTM, CDR2 ANQGSEA. V was shortened by 7 bases and J by 8 bases, with 8 bases between the two germline ends. Study-wide results and limits: Reportedly, twins showed a vaccine T cell response that looked partly convergent and partly personalized.

Turning to this clonotype: Antigen: not known.

The material was T cells from blood (PBMCs), unsorted or a sorted subset (not recorded which), obtained before or after yellow fever vaccination (not recorded which). The V call is TRBV29-1, the J call TRBJ1-2; unclear D gene. The origin of this receptor is a woman between 18 and 30 years old who received the yellow fever vaccine. The CDR3 sequence: CSDGEGYTF. The CDR3 DNA sequence: TGCAGCGACGGGGAGGGCTACACCTTC.